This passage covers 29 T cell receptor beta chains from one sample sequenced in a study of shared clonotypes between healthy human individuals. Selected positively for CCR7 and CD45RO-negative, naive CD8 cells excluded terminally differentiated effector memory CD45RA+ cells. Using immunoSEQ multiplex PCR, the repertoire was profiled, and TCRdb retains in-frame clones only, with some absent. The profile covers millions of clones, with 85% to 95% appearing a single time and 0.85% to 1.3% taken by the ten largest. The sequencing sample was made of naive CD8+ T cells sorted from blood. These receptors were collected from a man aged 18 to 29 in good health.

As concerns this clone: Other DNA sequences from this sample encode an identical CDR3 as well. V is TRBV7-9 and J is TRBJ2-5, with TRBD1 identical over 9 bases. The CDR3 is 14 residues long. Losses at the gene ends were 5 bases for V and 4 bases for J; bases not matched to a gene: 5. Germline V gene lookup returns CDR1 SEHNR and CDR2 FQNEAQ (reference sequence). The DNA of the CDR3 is TGTGCCAGCAGCCCACAGGGGGCGGGAGAGACCCAGTACTTC. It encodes CASSPQGAGETQYF.

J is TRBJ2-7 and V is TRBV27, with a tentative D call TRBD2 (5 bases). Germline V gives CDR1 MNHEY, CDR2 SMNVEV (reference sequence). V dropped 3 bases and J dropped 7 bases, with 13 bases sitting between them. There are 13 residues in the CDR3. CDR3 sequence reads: CASSFGVGWEQYF. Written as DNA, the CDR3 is TGTGCCAGCAGTTTCGGGGTGGGGTGGGAGCAGTACTTC.

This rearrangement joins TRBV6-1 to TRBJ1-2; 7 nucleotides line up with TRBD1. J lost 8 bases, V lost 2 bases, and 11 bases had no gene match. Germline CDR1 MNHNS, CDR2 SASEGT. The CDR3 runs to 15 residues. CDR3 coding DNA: TGTGCCAGCAGTGAAAAGACAGGGAAACTAAAGGGCTACACCTTC. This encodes CASSEKTGKLKGYTF.

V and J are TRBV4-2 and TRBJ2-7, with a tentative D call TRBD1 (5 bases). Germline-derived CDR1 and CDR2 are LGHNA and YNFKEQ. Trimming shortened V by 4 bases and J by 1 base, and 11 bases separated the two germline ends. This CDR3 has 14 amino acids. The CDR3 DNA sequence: TGTGCCAGCAGCCCCTTACAGGATTCCTACGAGCAGTACTTC. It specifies CASSPLQDSYEQYF.

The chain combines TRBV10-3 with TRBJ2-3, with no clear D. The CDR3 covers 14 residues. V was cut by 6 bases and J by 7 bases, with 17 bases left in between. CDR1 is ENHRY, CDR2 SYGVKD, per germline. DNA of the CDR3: TGTGCCATCAGGGACGAACCTTCCGAGAATACGCAGTATTTT. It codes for CAIRDEPSENTQYF.

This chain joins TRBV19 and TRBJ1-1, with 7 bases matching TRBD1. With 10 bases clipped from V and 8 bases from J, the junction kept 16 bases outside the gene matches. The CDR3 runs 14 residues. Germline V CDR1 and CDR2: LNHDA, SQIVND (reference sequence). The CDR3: CATRDSSSGTEAFF. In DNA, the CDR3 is TGTGCCACCCGGGACAGTTCGTCGGGGACGGAAGCTTTCTTT.

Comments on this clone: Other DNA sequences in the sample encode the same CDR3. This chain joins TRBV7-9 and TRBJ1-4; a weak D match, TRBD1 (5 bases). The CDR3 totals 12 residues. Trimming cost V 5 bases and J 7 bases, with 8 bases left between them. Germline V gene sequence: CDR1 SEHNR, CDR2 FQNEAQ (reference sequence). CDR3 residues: CASSRGGEKLFF. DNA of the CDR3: TGTGCCAGCAGCCGGGGCGGTGAAAAACTGTTTTTT.

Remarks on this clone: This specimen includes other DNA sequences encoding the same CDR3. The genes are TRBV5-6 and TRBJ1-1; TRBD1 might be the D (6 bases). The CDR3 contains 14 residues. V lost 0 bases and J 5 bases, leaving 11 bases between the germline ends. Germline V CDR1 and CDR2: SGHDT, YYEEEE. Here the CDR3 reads CASSLGGGFTEAFF. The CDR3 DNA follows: TGTGCCAGCAGCTTGGGCGGGGGCTTTACTGAAGCTTTCTTT.

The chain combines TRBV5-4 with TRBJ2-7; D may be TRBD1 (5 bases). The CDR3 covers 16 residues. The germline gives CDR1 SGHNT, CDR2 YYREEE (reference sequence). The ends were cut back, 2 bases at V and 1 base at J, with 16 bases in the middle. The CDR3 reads CASSFAGNLGSYEQYF. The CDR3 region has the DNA TGTGCCAGCAGCTTCGCAGGGAATCTTGGGTCCTACGAGCAGTACTTC.

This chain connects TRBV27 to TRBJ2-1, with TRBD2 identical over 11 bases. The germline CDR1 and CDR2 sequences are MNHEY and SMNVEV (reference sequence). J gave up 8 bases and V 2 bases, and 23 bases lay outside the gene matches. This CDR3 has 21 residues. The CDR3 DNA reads TGTGCCAGCAGTTTAATACCCCGGGTTAGCGGGAGGGCTCAGATTAGGTATGAGCAGTTCTTC. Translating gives CASSLIPRVSGRAQIRYEQFF.

The CDR3 DNA reads as TGTGCCAGCAGTGAAGGGGGGACAGGTTATTTCTACGAGCAGTACTTC. As protein: CASSEGGTGYFYEQYF. The V gene is TRBV6-1, the J gene TRBJ2-7, with 8 positions matching TRBD1. The CDR3 totals 16 residues. V lost 1 base and J lost 3; bases outside the gene matches: 8. Germline V gives CDR1 MNHNS, CDR2 SASEGT.

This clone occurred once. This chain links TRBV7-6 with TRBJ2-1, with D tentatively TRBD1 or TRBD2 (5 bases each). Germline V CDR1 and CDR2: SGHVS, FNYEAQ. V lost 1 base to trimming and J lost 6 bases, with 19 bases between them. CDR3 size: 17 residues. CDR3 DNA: TGTGCCAGCAGCTTAGGATCGGTGGGACCACTTTTCAATGAGCAGTTCTTC. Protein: CASSLGSVGPLFNEQFF.

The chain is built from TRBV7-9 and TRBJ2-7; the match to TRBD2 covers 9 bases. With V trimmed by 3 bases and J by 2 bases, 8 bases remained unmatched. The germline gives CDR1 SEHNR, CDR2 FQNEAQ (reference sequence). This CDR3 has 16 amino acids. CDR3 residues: CASSFSSGTRPYEQYF. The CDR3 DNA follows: TGTGCCAGCAGCTTTTCTAGCGGGACCCGTCCCTACGAGCAGTACTTC.

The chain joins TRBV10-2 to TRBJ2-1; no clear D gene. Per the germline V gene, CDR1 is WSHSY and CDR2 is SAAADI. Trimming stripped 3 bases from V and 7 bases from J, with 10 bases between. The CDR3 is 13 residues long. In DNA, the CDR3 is TGCGCCAGCAGTGATCTGGGTGAAAATGAGCAGTTCTTC. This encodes CASSDLGENEQFF.

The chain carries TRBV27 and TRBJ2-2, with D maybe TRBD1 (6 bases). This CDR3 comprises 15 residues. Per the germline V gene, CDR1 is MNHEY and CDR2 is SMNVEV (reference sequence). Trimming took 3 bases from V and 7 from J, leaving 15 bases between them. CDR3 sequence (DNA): TGTGCCAGCAGTTTGATTCTGGGGGCCGGCGGGGAGCTGTTTTTT. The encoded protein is CASSLILGAGGELFF.

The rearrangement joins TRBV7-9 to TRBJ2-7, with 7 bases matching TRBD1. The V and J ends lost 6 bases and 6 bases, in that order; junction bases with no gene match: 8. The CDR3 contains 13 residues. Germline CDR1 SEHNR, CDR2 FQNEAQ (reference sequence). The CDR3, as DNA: TGTGCCAGCAGTTCGACAGGGACGGGCGAGCAGTACTTC. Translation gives CASSSTGTGEQYF. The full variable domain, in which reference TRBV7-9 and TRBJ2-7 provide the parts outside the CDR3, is DTGVSQNPRHKITKRGQNVTFRCDPISEHNRLYWYRQTLGQGPEFLTYFQNEAQLEKSRLLSDRFSAERPKGSFSTLEIQRTEQGDSAMYLCASSSTGTGEQYFGPGTRLTVT.

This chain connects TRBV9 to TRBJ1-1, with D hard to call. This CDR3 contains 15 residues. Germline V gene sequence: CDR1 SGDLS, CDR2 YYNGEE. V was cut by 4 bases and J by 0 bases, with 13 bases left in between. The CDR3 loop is CASSPEGRMNTEAFF. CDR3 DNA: TGTGCCAGCAGCCCGGAAGGGAGGATGAACACTGAAGCTTTCTTT.

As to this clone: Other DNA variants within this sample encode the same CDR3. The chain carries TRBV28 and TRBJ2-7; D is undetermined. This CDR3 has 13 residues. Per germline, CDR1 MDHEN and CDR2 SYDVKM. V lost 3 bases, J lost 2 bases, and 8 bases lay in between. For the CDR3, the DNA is TGTGCCAGCAGTTTTTCTACAGCCTACGAGCAGTACTTC. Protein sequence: CASSFSTAYEQYF.

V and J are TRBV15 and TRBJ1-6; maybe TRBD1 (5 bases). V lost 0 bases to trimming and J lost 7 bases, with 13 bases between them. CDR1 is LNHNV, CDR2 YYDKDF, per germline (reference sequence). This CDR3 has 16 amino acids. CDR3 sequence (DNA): TGTGCCACCAGCAGAGATGTGGGGGATGGAAATTCACCCCTCCACTTT. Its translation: CATSRDVGDGNSPLHF.

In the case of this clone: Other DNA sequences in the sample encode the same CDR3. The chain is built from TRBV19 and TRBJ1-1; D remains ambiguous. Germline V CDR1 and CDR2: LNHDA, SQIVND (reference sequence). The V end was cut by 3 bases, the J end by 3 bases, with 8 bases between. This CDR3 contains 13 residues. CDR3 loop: CASSIAGYTEAFF. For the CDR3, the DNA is TGTGCCAGTAGTATTGCGGGTTACACTGAAGCTTTCTTT.

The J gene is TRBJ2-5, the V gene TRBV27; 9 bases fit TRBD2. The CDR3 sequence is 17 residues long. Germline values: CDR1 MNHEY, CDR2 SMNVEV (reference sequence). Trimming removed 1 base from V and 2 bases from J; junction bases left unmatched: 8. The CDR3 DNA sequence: TGTGCCAGCAGTTTATTGCCCCTAGCGGGGACGCAAGAGACCCAGTACTTC. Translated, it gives CASSLLPLAGTQETQYF.

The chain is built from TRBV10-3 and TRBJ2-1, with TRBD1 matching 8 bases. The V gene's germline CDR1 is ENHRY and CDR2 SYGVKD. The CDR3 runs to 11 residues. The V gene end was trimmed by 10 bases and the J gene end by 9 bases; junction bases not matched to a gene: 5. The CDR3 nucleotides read TGTGCCAGCCAGGACAGGGTTGAGCAGTTCTTC. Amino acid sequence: CASQDRVEQFF.

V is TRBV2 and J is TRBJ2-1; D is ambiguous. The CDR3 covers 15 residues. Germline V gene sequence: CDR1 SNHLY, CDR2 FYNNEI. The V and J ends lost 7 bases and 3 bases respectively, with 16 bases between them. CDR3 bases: TGTGCCAGCATTGAGGTCAACTTACTCTACAATGAGCAGTTCTTC. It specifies CASIEVNLLYNEQFF. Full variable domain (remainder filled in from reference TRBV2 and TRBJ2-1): EPEVTQTPSHQVTQMGQEVILRCVPISNHLYFYWYRQILGQKVEFLVSFYNNEISEKSEIFDDQFSVERPDGSNFTLKIRSTKLEDSAMYFCASIEVNLLYNEQFFGPGTRLTVL.

CDR3 sequence: CSVEVGTGNHEQYF. DNA for the CDR3: TGCAGCGTTGAAGTAGGGACAGGGAACCACGAGCAGTACTTC. The chain links TRBV29-1 to TRBJ2-7, with 9 nucleotides matching TRBD1. The CDR3 extends over 14 amino acids. Germline V lookup: CDR1 SQVTM, CDR2 ANQGSEA. With V trimmed by 1 base and J by 5 bases, 6 bases remained unmatched.

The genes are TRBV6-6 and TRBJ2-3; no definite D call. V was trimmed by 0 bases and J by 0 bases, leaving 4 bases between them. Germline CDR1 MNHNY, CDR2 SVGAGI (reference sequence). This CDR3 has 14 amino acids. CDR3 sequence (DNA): TGTGCCAGCAGTTACTCTGTGAGCACAGATACGCAGTATTTT. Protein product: CASSYSVSTDTQYF.

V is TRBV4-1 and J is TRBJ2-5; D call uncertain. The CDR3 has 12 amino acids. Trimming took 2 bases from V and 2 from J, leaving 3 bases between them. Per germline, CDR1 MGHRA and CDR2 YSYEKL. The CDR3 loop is CASSQSQETQYF. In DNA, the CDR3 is TGCGCCAGCAGCCAATCACAAGAGACCCAGTACTTC.

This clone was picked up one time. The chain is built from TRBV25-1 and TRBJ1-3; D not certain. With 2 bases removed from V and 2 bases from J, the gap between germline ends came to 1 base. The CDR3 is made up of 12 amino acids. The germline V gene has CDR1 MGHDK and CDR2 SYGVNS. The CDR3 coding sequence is TGTGCCAGCAGTGAAACTGGAAACACCATATATTTT. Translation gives CASSETGNTIYF.

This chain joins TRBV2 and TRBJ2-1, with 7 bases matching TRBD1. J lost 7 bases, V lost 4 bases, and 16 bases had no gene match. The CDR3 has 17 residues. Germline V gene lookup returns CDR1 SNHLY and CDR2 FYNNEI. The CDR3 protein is CASSGQGGQWSVNEQFF. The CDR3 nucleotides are TGTGCCAGCAGTGGACAAGGGGGCCAGTGGTCTGTGAATGAGCAGTTCTTC.

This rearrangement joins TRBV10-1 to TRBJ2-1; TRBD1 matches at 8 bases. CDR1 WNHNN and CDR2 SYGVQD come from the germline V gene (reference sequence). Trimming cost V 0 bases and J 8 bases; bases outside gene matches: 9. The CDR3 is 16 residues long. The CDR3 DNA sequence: TGCGCCAGCAGTGAGTCCCCAGGACAGGGTAGGGATGAGCAGTTCTTC. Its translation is CASSESPGQGRDEQFF.